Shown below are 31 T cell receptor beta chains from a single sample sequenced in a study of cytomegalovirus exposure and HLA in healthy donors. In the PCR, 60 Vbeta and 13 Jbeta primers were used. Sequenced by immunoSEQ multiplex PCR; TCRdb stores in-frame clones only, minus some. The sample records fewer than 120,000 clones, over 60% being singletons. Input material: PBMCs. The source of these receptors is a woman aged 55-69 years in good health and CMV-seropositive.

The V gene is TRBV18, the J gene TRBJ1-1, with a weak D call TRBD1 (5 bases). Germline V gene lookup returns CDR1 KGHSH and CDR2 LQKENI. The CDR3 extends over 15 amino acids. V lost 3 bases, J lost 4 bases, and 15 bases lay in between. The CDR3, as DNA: TGTGCCAGCTCACCCGCCCTGACAGCAGTCACTGAAGCTTTCTTT. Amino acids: CASSPALTAVTEAFF.

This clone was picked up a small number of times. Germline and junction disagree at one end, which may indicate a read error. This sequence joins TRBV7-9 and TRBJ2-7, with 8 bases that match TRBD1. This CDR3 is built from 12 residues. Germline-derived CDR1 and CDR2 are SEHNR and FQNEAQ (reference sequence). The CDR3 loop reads CSSSRTGSEQYF. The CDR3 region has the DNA TGTTCCAGCAGCCGGACAGGGTCCGAGCAGTACTTC.

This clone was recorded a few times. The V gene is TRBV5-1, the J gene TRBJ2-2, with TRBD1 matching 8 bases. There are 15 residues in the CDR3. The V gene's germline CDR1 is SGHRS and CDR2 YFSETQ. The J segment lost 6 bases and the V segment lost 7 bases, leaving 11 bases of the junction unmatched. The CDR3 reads CASRLGQGKAGELFF. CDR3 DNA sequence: TGCGCCAGCCGGTTAGGACAGGGAAAGGCCGGGGAGCTGTTTTTT.

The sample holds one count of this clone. CDR3 DNA: TGCGCCAGCAGCTTGGCCCAGACAGGGGGAAACACCATATATTTT. Its protein product is CASSLAQTGGNTIYF. The V gene is TRBV5-1, the J gene TRBJ1-3; 7 nucleotides match TRBD1. The CDR3 covers 15 residues. The junction had 4 bases not matched to a gene; V was cut back by 0 bases and J by 4 bases. Germline assignment: CDR1 SGHRS and CDR2 YFSETQ.

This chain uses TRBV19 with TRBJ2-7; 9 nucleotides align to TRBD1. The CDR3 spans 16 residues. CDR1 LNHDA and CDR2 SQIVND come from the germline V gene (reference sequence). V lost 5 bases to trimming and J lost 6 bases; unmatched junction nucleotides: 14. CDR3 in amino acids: CASSVIPGQGLGEQYF. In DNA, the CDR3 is TGTGCCAGTAGTGTCATTCCGGGACAGGGTTTAGGCGAGCAGTACTTC.

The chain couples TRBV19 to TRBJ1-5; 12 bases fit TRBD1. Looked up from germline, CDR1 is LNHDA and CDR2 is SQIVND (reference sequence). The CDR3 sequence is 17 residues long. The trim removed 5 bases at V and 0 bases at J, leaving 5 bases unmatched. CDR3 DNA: TGTGCCAGTAGTTCGGGACAGGGGGCATATAGCAATCAGCCCCAGCATTTT. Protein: CASSSGQGAYSNQPQHF.

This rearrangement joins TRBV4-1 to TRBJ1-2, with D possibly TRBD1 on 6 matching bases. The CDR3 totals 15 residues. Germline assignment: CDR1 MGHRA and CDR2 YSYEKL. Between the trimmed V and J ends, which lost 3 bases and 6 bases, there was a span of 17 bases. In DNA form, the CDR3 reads TGCGCCAGCAGCCATCGGCTAGGGGGAATGGATGGCTACACCTTC. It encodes CASSHRLGGMDGYTF.

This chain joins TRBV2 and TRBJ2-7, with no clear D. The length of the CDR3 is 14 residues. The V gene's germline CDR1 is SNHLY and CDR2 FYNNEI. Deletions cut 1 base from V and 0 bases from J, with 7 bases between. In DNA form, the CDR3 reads TGTGCCAGCAGTGAAGTCAATAGCTCCTACGAGCAGTACTTC. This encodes CASSEVNSSYEQYF.

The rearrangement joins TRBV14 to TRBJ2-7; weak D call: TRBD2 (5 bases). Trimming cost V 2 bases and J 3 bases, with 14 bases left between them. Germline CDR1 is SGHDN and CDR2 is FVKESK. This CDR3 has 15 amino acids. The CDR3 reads CASSQLGSVRYEQYF. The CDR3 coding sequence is TGTGCCAGCAGCCAACTCGGTAGCGTACGCTACGAGCAGTACTTC.

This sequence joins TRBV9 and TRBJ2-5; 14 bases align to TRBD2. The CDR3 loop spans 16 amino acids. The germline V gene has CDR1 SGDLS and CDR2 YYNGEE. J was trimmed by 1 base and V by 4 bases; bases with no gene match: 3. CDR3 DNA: TGTGCCAGCAGCCCAGGACTAGCGGGAGGCCAAGAGACCCAGTACTTC. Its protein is CASSPGLAGGQETQYF.

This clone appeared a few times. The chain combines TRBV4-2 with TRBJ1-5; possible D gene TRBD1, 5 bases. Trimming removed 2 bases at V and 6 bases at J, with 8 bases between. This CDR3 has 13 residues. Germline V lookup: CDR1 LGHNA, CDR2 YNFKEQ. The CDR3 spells CASSQTGGQPQHF. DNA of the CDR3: TGTGCCAGCAGCCAAACGGGGGGTCAGCCCCAGCATTTT.

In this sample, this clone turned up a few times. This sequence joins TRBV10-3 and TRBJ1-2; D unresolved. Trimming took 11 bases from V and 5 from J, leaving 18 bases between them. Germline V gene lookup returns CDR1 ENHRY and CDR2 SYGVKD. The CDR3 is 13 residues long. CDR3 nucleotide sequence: TGTGCCTCCTCCCCCGGGGAGGGTTATGGCTACACCTTC. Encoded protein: CASSPGEGYGYTF.

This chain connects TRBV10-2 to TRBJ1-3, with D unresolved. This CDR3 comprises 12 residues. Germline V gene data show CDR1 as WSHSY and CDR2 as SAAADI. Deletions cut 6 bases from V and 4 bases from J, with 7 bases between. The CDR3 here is CASRTEGNTIYF. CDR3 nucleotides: TGCGCCAGCAGGACTGAAGGAAACACCATATATTTT.

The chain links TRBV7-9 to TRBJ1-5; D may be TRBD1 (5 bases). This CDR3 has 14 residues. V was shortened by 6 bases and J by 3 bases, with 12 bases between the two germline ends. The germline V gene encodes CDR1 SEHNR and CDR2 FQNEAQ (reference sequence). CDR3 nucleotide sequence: TGTGCCAGCAGTCCCGGGACTCACAATCAGCCCCAGCATTTT. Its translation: CASSPGTHNQPQHF. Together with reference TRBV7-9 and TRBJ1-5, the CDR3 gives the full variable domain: DTGVSQNPRHKITKRGQNVTFRCDPISEHNRLYWYRQTLGQGPEFLTYFQNEAQLEKSRLLSDRFSAERPKGSFSTLEIQRTEQGDSAMYLCASSPGTHNQPQHFGDGTRLSIL.

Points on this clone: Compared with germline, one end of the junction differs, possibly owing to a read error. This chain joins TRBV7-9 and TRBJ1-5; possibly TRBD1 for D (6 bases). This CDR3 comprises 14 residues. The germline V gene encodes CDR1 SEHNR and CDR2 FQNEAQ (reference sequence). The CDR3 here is CSSSLAGAPQPQHF. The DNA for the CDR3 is TGTTCCAGCAGCTTAGCAGGGGCCCCTCAGCCCCAGCATTTT.

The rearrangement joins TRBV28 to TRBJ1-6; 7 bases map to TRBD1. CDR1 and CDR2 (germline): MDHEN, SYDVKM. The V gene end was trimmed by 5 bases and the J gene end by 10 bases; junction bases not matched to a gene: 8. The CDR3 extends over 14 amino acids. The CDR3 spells CASSPSPGGSPLHF. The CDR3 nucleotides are TGTGCCAGCAGTCCCTCCCCAGGGGGATCACCCCTCCACTTT.

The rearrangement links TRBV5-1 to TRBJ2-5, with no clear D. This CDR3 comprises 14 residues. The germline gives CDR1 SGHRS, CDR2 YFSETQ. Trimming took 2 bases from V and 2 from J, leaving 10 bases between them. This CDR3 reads CASSFPASQETQYF. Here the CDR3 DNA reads TGCGCCAGCAGCTTCCCAGCGAGTCAAGAGACCCAGTACTTC.

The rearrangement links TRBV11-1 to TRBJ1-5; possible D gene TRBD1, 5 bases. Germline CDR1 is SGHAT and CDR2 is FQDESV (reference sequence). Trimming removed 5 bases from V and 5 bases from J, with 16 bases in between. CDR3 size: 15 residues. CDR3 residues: CASSPHGGEDQPQHF. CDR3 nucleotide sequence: TGTGCCAGCAGCCCGCATGGGGGGGAGGATCAGCCCCAGCATTTT.

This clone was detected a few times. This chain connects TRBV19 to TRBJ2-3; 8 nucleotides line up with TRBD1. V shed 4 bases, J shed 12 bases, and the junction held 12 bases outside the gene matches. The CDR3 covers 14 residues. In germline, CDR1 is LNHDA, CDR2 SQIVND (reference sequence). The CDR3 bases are TGTGCCAGTAGTAGCAGAGCCGGGCAGGGGGCTCAGTATTTT. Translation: CASSSRAGQGAQYF.

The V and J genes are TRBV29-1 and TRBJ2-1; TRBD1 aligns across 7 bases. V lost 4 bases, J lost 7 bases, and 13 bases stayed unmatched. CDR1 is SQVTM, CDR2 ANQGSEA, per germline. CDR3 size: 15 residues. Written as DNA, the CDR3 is TGCAGCGTTGGATCGACAGGGTTTGGTACAAATGAGCAGTTCTTC. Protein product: CSVGSTGFGTNEQFF.

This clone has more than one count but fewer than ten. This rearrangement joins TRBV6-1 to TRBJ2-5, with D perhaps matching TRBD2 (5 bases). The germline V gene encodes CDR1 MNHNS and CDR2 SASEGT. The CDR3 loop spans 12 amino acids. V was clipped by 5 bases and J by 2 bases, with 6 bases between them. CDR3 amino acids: CASSWRQETQYF. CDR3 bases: TGTGCCAGCAGTTGGAGGCAAGAGACCCAGTACTTC.

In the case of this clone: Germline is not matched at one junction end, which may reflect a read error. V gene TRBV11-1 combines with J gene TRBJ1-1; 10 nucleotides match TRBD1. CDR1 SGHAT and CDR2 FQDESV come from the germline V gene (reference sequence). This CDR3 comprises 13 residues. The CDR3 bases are TGTGCCAGTAGCTGGACAGGGGGAACTGAAGCTTTCTTT. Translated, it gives CASSWTGGTEAFF. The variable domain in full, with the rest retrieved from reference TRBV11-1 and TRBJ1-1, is EAEVAQSPRYKITEKSQAVAFWCDPISGHATLYWYRQILGQGPELLVQFQDESVVDDSQLPKDRFSAERLKGVDSTLKIQPAELGDSAMYLCASSWTGGTEAFFGQGTRLTVV.

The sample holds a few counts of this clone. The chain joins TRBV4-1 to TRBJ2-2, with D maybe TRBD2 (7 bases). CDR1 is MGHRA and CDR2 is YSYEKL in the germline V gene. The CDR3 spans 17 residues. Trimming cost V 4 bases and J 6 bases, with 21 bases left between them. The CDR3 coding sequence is TGCGCCAGCAGCCTAGGGGGAGGGCCTCGCACTGCCGGGGAGCTGTTTTTT. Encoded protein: CASSLGGGPRTAGELFF.

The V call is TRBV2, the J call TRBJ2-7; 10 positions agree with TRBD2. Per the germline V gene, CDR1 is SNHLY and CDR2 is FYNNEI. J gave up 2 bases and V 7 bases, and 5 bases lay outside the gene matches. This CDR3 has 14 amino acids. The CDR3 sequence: CASIGTSETYEQYF. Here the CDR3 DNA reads TGTGCCAGCATTGGGACTAGCGAAACCTACGAGCAGTACTTC. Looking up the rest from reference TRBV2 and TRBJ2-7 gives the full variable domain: EPEVTQTPSHQVTQMGQEVILRCVPISNHLYFYWYRQILGQKVEFLVSFYNNEISEKSEIFDDQFSVERPDGSNFTLKIRSTKLEDSAMYFCASIGTSETYEQYFGPGTRLTVT.

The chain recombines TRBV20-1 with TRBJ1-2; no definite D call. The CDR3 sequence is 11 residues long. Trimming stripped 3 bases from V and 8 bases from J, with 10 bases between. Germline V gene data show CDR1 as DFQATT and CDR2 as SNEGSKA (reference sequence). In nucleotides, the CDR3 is TGCAGTGCTAGTTCCGGGATCGGCTACACCTTC. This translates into CSASSGIGYTF.

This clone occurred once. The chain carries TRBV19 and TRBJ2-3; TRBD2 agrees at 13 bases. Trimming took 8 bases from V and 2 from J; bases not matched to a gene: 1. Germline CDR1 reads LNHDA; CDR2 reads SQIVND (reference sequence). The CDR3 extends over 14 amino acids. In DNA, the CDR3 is TGTGCCAGTGGACTAGCGGGAGACACAGATACGCAGTATTTT. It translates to CASGLAGDTDTQYF.

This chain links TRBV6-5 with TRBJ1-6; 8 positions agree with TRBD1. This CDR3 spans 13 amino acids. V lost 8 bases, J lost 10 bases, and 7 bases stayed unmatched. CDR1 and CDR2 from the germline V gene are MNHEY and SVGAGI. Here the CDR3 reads CASSDREWSPLHF. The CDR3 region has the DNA TGTGCCAGCTCGGACAGGGAATGGTCACCCCTCCACTTT.

The CDR3 nucleotides are TGTGCCAGCAGCCCGCGGAGTCGGTTGGGAGATACGCAGTATTTT. Its protein product is CASSPRSRLGDTQYF. J is TRBJ2-3 and V is TRBV9; D not certain. The CDR3 consists of 15 residues. V lost 4 bases and J lost 5, with 17 bases in between. Per germline, CDR1 SGDLS and CDR2 YYNGEE.

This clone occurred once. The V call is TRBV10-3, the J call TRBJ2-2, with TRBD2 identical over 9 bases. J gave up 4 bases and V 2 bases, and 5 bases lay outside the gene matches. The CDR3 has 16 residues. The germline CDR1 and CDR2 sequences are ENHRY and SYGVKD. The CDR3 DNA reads TGTGCCATCAGTGAGAGGCGGGAGGGCCCCACCGGGGAGCTGTTTTTT. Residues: CAISERREGPTGELFF.

The CDR3 reads CSATWRETQYF. The CDR3 bases are TGCAGTGCGACGTGGCGGGAGACCCAGTACTTC. The rearrangement links TRBV20-1 to TRBJ2-5, with D unclear. Germline V CDR1 and CDR2: DFQATT, SNEGSKA (reference sequence). The CDR3 spans 11 residues. Trimming took 6 bases from V and 5 from J, leaving 10 bases between them.

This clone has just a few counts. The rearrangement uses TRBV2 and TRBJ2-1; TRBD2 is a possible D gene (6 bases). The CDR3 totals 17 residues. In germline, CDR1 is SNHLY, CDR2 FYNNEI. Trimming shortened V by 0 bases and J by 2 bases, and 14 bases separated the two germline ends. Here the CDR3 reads CASSEALWGTPYNEQFF. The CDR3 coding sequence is TGTGCCAGCAGTGAAGCTTTATGGGGGACTCCCTACAATGAGCAGTTCTTC.